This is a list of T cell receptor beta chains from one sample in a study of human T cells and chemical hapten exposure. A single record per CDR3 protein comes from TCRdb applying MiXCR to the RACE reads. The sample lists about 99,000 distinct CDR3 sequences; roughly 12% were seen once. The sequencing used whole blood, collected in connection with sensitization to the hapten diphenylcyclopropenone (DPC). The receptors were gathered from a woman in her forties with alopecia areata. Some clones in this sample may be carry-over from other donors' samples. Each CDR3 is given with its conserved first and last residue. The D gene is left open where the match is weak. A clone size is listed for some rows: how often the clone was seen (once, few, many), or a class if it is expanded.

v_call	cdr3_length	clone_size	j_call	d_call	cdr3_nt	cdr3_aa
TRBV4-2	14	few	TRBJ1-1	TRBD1	TGTGCCAGCACCCGACAGGGAGTGAACACTGAAGCTTTCTTT	CASTRQGVNTEAFF
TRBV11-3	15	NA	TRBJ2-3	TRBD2	TGTGCCAGCAGCCTGCATAGCGGGAGCGGGAATACGCAGTATTTT	CASSLHSGSGNTQYF
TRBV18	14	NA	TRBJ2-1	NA	TGTGCCAGCTCACCACAGGCACAGCAAAATGAGCAGTTCTTC	CASSPQAQQNEQFF
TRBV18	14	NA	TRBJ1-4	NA	TGTGCCAGCTCACCCCTCGGTCAGCTAGAAAAACTGTTTTTT	CASSPLGQLEKLFF
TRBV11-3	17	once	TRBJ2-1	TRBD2	TGTGCCAGCAGCTTAGGGCTTGTGACTAGCGGGAGCAATGAGCAGTTCTTC	CASSLGLVTSGSNEQFF
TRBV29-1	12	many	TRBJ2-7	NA	TGCAGCGTCAGTAGCCAGTCCTACGAGCAGTACTTC	CSVSSQSYEQYF
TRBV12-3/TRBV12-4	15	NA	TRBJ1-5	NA	TGTGCCACCACCGAGGGAATGGCGGGCAATCAGCCCCAGCATTTT	CATTEGMAGNQPQHF
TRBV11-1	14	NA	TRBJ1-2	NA	TGTGCCAGCAGCTTAGGAAGGAGTATGGACGGCTACACCTTC	CASSLGRSMDGYTF
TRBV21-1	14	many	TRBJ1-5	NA	TGTGCCAGCAGCAAAGTAAGGGGTCATCAGCCCCAGCATTTT	CASSKVRGHQPQHF
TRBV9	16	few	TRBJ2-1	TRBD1	TGTGCCAGCAGCGTCATGACAGGGTTGGGGTACAATGAGCAGTTCTTC	CASSVMTGLGYNEQFF
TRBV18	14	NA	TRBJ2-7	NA	TGTGCCAGCTCACTCGACAGGTCCTCCTACGAGCAGTACTTC	CASSLDRSSYEQYF
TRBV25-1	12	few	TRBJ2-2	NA	TGTGCCAGCAGTTTGGAGGCCGGGGAGCTGTTTTTT	CASSLEAGELFF
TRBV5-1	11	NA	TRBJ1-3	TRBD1	TGCGCCAGCCGGGGACAGGAGACCATATATTTT	CASRGQETIYF
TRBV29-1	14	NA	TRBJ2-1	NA	TGCAGCGTTGAGTTAAAAGCGCCCAACAATGAGCAGTTCTTC	CSVELKAPNNEQFF
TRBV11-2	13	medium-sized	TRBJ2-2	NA	TGTGCCAGCAGCTTACCGAACACCGGGGAGCTGTTTTTT	CASSLPNTGELFF
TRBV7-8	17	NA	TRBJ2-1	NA	TGTGCCAGCAGCTCGGGGGAGACTCCCGGTGTTCGGAATGAGCAGTTCTTC	CASSSGETPGVRNEQFF
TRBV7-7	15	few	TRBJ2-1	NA	TGTGCTAGCAGCTTATGGGTGTCTGAATACAATGAGCAGTTCTTC	CASSLWVSEYNEQFF
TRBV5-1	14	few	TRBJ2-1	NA	TGCGCCAGCAAGGTACAGGGCGTCTACAATGAGCAGTTCTTC	CASKVQGVYNEQFF
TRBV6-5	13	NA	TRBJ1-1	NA	TGTGCCAGCAGTTACTCGGCAGGGACTGAAGCTTTCTTT	CASSYSAGTEAFF
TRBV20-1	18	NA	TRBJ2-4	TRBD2	TGCAGTGCTCAACCCCTCGGACTAGCGGGAGGGCCGAGGGACATTCAGTACTTC	CSAQPLGLAGGPRDIQYF
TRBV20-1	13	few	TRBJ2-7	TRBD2	TGCAGTGCTAGATATGCGGGCGGGAGCGAGCAGTACTTC	CSARYAGGSEQYF
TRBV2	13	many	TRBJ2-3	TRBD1	TGTGCCAGCGAAGGGACAGGGGACGATACGCAGTATTTT	CASEGTGDDTQYF
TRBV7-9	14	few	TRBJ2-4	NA	TGTGCCAGCAGCGCACAGGTAGCCAAAAACATTCAGTACTTC	CASSAQVAKNIQYF